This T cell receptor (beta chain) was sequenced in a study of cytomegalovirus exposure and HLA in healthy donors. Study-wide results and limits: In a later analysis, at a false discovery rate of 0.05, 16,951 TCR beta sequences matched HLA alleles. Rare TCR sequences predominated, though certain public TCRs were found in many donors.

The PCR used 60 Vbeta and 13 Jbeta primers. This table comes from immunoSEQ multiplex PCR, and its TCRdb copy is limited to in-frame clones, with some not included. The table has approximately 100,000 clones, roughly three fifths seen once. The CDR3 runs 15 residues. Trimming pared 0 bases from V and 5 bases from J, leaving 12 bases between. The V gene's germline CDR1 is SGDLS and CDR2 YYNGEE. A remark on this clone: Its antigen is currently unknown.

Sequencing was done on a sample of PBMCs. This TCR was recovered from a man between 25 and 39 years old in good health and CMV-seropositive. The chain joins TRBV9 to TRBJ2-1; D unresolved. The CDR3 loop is CASSVAWSPHNEQFF. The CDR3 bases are TGTGCCAGCAGCGTAGCCTGGAGTCCCCACAATGAGCAGTTCTTC.